This T cell receptor (beta chain) originates from a study of PD-1 blockade in classical Hodgkin lymphoma. Points from the study as a whole: Before treatment, TCR diversity in newly diagnosed patients was reportedly lower than in healthy donors. Reasons behind the repertoire differences stay unclear, perhaps disease activity or earlier therapy. The study found complete responders had baseline diversity similar to newly diagnosed patients. Researchers reported that CD4+ TCR diversity, though not CD8+, rose significantly by C4D1.

TCRdb's table, derived via immunoSEQ multiplex PCR, lists solely in-frame clones and lacks some. The sample has around 25,000 clones; around 72% are singletons. Stated time point: cycle 4 day 1 (C4D1), after less than 7 weeks of nivolumab. Relapse after autologous stem cell transplantation occurred in every patient, and brentuximab vedotin exposure varied. Germline V gene lookup returns CDR1 SGDLS and CDR2 YYNGEE. This CDR3 is 15 amino acids long. V lost 0 bases to trimming and J lost 0 bases; unmatched junction nucleotides: 2. This clone has a single count. Its antigen remains unidentified. The sample consisted of peripheral blood mononuclear cells (PBMCs), taken before the fourth cycle of nivolumab. This clonotype was obtained from a human donor with classical Hodgkin lymphoma. This chain joins TRBV9 and TRBJ1-1; the match to TRBD1 covers 7 bases. The CDR3: CASSVGTGLNTEAFF. Written as DNA, the CDR3 is TGTGCCAGCAGCGTAGGGACAGGACTGAACACTGAAGCTTTCTTT.